The present T cell receptor beta chain was sequenced within a study of T cell responses to AZD1222 COVID-19 vaccine. Only one count was recorded for this clone. Its specificity is unknown. Sequencing was performed with immunoSEQ multiplex PCR; in TCRdb, only in-frame clones are kept and a portion is missing. The sample has roughly 180,000 clones; about 90% are singletons. Study-wide findings and caveats: A reported finding is that nearly half of spike-specific TCRs target unmutated variant regions.

The V end lost 5 bases, the J end lost 1 base, and 15 bases lay between the germline ends. The CDR3 is 15 amino acids. The germline V gene has CDR1 SEHNR and CDR2 FQNEAQ (reference sequence). This TCR was recovered from an adult in good health. The chain joins TRBV7-9 to TRBJ2-7; the D is unclear. Here the sequenced sample was peripheral blood, taken on day 0 of MenACWY control vaccination. The CDR3 nucleotides are TGTGCCAGCAGCCCTTTCGCTGGCGGATCCTACGAGCAGTACTTC. As protein: CASSPFAGGSYEQYF.